The entry below gives a single T cell receptor beta chain sequence along with its context. What it recognizes is unknown. These data come from a study of T cell responses to AZD1222 COVID-19 vaccine. Study-wide results and caveats: Elevations in Spike-specific TCR breadth and depth followed administration of two AZD1222 doses. Nearly half of the spike-specific TCRs reportedly recognize variant regions that carry no mutations.

Sequencing was performed with immunoSEQ multiplex PCR; in TCRdb, only in-frame clones are kept and a portion is missing. The sample lists some 170,000 clones; around 92% were seen once. Trimming left V 4 bases short and J 2 bases short, with 12 bases between. Germline CDR1 and CDR2: SGHVS and FQNEAQ. CDR3 length: 14 residues. Sequenced material: peripheral blood, taken on day 0 of MenACWY control vaccination. This receptor was obtained from an adult in good health. The V gene is TRBV7-8, the J gene TRBJ2-7, with D perhaps being TRBD1 or TRBD2 (5 bases each). The CDR3: CASSYGTDTYEQYF. CDR3 nucleotides: TGTGCCAGCAGCTATGGGACGGATACCTACGAGCAGTACTTC.